This T cell receptor beta chain came from a study of vaccination and CD4 T cells after COVID-19. Study as a whole: Median time from COVID diagnosis to post-COVID sampling was over 85 days (35 to 161). Sampling that followed vaccination took place a median 72 days after dose two, within a range of 14 to 241.

In the case of this clonotype: Its target is not known.

Specified treatment: approximately nine-day PBMC culture with coronavirus spike peptide pools or control peptides (ViraFEST assay). The Oncomine TCR Beta short-read assay was what sequenced the DNA obtained from cultured CD4+ T cells. From cultured CD4+ T cells, genomic DNA was extracted. One entry per CDR3 protein, called by TCRdb with MiXCR from the PCR reads. The sample shows fewer than 12,000 distinct CDR3 sequences, 64% of them seen only once. The CDR3 length is 16 residues. The J segment lost 4 bases and the V segment lost 6 bases, leaving 7 bases of the junction unmatched. Germline V CDR1 and CDR2: MNHEY, SMNVEV (reference sequence).

The TCR was taken from a human donor who had recovered from COVID-19. Sequenced material: CD4+ T cells from blood, cultured in vitro. The rearrangement links TRBV27 to TRBJ2-3; 13 bases agree with TRBD2. The CDR3 reads CASRNPTSGRSDTQYF. CDR3 coding DNA: TGTGCCAGCAGAAACCCGACTAGCGGGAGGTCAGATACGCAGTATTTT.